This T cell receptor (beta chain) was identified in a study of radiotherapy plus CTLA-4 blockade in lung cancer (dated by TCRdb to 2016 to 2019). The study in broad terms: Objective responses occurred in roughly 20% of enrolled patients, and 31% achieved disease control.

Paper-wide results and their limitations: After treatment with radiotherapy and ipilimumab, TCR clones that came from tumors expanded in the peripheral blood. The strongest predictors of response were reported to be early dynamic shifts in blood T cell clones along with a rise in serum interferon-beta following radiation.

Library prep was done by the immunoSEQ multiplex PCR assay. TCRdb retrieved this table from immuneACCESS and kept in-frame rearrangements only. Not all clones are present; in checked studies, unresolved V genes account for under half, and no reason is known for the remainder. In this sample the table shows around 56,000 clones, 70% to 85% of which occur a single time. The ten largest clones represent around a sixth of the sample. Note on this clone: This receptor's antigen is unknown. Within one base of it there is no much larger clone, and no base qualities were kept.

Focal radiation therapy combined with CTLA-4 blockade (ipilimumab) was tested in patients with chemo-refractory metastatic non-small-cell lung cancer. This material consisted of peripheral blood, taken from a patient treated with radiotherapy plus ipilimumab. The clonotype was recovered from a human donor with non-small cell lung cancer who had a complete response to radiotherapy plus ipilimumab.

The sequenced DNA: TGTGCCAGCAGCGTTAGCGAGGTAACCTACGAGCAGTACTTC. It codes for CASSVSEVTYEQYF. The rearrangement joined TRBV9 to TRBJ2-7, and possibly TRBD2, on 5 matching bases. Its CDR3 holds 14 amino acids, cysteine through phenylalanine. Here the CDR3 DNA is all that survives: 42 bases in frame from base 1. CDR1 and CDR2 (SGDLS, YYNGEE) derive from the germline V gene. The V and J ends are trimmed by 2 bases and 2 bases, leaving 11 bases between them.